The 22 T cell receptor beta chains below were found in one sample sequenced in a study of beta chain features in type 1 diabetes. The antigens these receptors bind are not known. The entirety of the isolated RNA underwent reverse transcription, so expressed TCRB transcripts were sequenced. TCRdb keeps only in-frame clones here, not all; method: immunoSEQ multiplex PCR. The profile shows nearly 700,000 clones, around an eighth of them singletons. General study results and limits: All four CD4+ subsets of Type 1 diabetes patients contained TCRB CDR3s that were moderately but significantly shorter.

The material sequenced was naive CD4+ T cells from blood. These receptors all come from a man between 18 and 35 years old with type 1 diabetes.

In DNA, the CDR3 is TGCGCCAGCAGCCAAGCGGGTCTTGGGGAGACCCAGTACTTC. Protein product: CASSQAGLGETQYF. The rearrangement links TRBV4-1 to TRBJ2-5; D remains unclear. V was trimmed by 1 base and J by 5 bases, leaving 11 bases between them. The CDR3 length is 14 residues. Germline assignment: CDR1 MGHRA and CDR2 YSYEKL.

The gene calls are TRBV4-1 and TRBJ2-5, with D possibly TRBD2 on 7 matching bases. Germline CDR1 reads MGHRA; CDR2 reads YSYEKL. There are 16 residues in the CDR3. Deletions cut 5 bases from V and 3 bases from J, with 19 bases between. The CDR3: CASSYDGLGGEETQYF. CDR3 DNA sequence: TGCGCCAGCAGCTACGACGGACTAGGGGGGGAAGAGACCCAGTACTTC.

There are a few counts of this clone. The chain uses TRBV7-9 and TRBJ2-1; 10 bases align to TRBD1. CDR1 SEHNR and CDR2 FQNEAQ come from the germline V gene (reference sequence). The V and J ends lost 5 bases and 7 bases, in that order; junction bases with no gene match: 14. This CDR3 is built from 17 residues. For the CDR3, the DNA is TGTGCCAGCAGCCAGCCCTTACTTTGGGACAGGGGAAATGAGCAGTTCTTC. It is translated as CASSQPLLWDRGNEQFF.

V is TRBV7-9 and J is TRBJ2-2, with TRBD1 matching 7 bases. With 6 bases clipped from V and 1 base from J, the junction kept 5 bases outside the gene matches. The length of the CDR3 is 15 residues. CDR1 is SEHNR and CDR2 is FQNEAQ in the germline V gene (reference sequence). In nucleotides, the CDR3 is TGTGCCAGCAGGCGGACAGGAGAGAACACCGGGGAGCTGTTTTTT. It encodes CASRRTGENTGELFF.

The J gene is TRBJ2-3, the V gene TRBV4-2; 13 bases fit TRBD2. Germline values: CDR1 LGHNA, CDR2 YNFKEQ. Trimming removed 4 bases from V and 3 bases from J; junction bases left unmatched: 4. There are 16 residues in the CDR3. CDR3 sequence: CASSPGLAGETDTQYF. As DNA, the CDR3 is TGTGCCAGCAGCCCCGGACTAGCGGGGGAGACAGATACGCAGTATTTT.

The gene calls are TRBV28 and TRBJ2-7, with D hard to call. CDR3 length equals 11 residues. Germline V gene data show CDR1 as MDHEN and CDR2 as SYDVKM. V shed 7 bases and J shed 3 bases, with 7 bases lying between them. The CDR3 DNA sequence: TGTGCCAGCACGGACGTCTACGAGCAGTACTTC. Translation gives CASTDVYEQYF.

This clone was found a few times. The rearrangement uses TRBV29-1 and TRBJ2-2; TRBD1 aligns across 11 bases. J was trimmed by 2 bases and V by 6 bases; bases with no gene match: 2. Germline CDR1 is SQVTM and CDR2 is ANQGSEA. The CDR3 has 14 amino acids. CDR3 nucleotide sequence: TGCAGCGTATGGACAGGGGGCAACACCGGGGAGCTGTTTTTT. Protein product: CSVWTGGNTGELFF.

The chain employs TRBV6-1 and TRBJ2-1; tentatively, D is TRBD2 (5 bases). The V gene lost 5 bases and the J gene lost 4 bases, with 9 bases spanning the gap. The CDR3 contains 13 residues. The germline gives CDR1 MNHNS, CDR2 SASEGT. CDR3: CASSIGEYNEQFF. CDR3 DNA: TGTGCCAGCAGTATCGGGGAATACAATGAGCAGTTCTTC.

In DNA, the CDR3 is TGCGCCAGCAGCCAAACGTTACAGGGTCCTGGGGCCAACGTCCTGACTTTC. Its translation is CASSQTLQGPGANVLTF. The chain uses TRBV4-1 and TRBJ2-6; D may be TRBD1 (6 bases). The CDR3 is 17 amino acids. V dropped 2 bases and J dropped 2 bases, with 13 bases sitting between them. Germline loops: CDR1 MGHRA, CDR2 YSYEKL.

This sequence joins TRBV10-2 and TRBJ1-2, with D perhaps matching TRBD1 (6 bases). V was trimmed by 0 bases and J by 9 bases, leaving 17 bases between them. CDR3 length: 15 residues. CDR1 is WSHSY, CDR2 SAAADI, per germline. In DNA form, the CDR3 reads TGCGCCAGCAGTGAGTCGAAACCAGGGGATGTTAGCTACACCTTC. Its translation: CASSESKPGDVSYTF.

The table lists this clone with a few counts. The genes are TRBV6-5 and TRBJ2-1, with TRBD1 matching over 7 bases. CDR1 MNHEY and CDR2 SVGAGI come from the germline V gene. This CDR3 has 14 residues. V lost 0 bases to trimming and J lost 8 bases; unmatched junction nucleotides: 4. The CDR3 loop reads CASSYSTGYYEQFF. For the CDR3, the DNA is TGTGCCAGCAGTTACTCGACAGGGTACTATGAGCAGTTCTTC.

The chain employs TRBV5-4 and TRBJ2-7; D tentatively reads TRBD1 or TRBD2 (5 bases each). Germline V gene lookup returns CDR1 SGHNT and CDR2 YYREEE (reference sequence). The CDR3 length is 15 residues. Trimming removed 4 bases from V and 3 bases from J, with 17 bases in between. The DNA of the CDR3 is TGTGCCAGCAGCAATGACGGGGCCTCATTCTACGAGCAGTACTTC. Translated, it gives CASSNDGASFYEQYF.

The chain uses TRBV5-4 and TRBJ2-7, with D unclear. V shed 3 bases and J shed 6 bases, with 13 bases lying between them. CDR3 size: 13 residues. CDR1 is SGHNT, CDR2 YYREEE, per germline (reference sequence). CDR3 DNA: TGTGCCAGCAGCTGGACGGTGGCACGCGAGCAGTACTTC. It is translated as CASSWTVAREQYF.

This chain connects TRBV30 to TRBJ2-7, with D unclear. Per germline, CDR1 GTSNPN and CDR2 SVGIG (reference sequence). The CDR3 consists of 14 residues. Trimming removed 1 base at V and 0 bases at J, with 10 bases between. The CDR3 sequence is CAWSEHPSSYEQYF. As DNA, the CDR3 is TGTGCCTGGAGTGAACACCCGAGCTCCTACGAGCAGTACTTC.

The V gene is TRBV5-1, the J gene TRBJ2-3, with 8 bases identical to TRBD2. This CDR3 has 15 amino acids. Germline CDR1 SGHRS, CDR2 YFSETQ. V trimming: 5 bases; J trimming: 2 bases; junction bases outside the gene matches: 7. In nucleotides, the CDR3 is TGCGCCAGCAGATCAGCGGGGGCCGACACAGATACGCAGTATTTT. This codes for CASRSAGADTDTQYF. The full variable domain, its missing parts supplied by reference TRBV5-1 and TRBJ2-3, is KAGVTQTPRYLIKTRGQQVTLSCSPISGHRSVSWYQQTPGQGLQFLFEYFSETQRNKGNFPGRFSGRQFSNSRSEMNVSTLELGDSALYLCASRSAGADTDTQYFGPGTRLTVL.

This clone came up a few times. In DNA, the CDR3 is TGTGCCAGCAGCCGTGAGGGGACAGGCGGCGGCGGGGAGCTGTTTTTT. This gives the protein CASSREGTGGGGELFF. J is TRBJ2-2 and V is TRBV7-3; 8 bases align to TRBD1. From germline, CDR1 is SGHTA and CDR2 FQGTGA. The CDR3 is 16 amino acids. J gave up 7 bases and V 5 bases, and 12 bases lay outside the gene matches.

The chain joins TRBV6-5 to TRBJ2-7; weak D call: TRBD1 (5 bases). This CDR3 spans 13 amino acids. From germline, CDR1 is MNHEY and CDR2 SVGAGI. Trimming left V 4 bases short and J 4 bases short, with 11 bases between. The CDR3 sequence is CASSSGLGYEQYF. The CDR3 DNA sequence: TGTGCCAGCAGTTCAGGGTTGGGGTACGAGCAGTACTTC.

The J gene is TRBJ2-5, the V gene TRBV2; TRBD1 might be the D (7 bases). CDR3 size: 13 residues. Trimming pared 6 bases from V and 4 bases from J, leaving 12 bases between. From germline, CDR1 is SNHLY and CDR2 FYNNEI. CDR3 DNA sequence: TGTGCCAGCAGCGACCAGGGGGGAGAGACCCAGTACTTC. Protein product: CASSDQGGETQYF.

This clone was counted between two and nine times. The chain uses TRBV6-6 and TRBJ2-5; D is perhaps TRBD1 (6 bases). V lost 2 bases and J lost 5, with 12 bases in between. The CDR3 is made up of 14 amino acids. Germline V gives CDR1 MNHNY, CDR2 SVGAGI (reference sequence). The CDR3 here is CASSYVNRDETQYF. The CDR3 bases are TGTGCCAGCAGTTACGTGAACAGGGACGAGACCCAGTACTTC.

This CDR3 is CASISGWGNTEAFF. In DNA, the CDR3 is TGCGCCAGCATATCCGGATGGGGGAACACTGAAGCTTTCTTT. The chain has TRBV10-1 and TRBJ1-1; D not resolved. V was pared by 7 bases and J by 1 base, with 13 bases between. This CDR3 spans 14 amino acids. Germline loops: CDR1 WNHNN, CDR2 SYGVQD (reference sequence).

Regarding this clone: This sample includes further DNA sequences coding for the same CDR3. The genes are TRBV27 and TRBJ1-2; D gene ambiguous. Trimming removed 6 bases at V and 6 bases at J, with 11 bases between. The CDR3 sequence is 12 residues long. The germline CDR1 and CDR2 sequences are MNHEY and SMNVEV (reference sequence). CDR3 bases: TGTGCCAGCAGGGAGAGAGGGAATGGCTACACCTTC. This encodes CASRERGNGYTF.

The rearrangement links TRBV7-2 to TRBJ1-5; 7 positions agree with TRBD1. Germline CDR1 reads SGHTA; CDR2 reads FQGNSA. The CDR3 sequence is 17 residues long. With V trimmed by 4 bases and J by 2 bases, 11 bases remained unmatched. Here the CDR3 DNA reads TGTGCCAGCAGCTCCCAGGGGGGAAGGAAGGGCAATCAGCCCCAGCATTTT. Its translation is CASSSQGGRKGNQPQHF.